The 23 T cell receptor beta chains below were found in one sample sequenced in a study of CD8+CD57+ T cells in acquired aplastic anemia. The template for TCR beta VDJ and CDR3 sequence profiling was genomic DNA. TCRdb redid the calling of the reads with MiXCR, one entry per CDR3 protein. The table lists approximately 130,000 distinct CDR3 sequences, around two fifths of them singletons. The sample taken for sequencing was sorted CD4+, CD8+, or CD8+CD57+ T cells (not recorded which) from PBMCs. The receptors were gathered from a human donor in good health, serving as a control.

The chain combines TRBV19 with TRBJ2-5, with D maybe TRBD2 (6 bases). The germline V gene has CDR1 LNHDA and CDR2 SQIVND (reference sequence). Trimming took off 3 bases at V and 5 bases at J, with 19 bases between the two ends. CDR3 length equals 16 residues. CDR3 sequence (DNA): TGTGCCAGTAGTATGGGGACTGGGGGGATTGGTGAGACCCAGTACTTC. This codes for CASSMGTGGIGETQYF.

The sample holds many counts of this clonotype. The rearrangement links TRBV19 to TRBJ1-2; D is unresolved. The CDR3 sequence is 13 residues long. The V gene lost 8 bases and the J gene lost 4 bases, with 14 bases spanning the gap. CDR1 LNHDA and CDR2 SQIVND come from the germline V gene (reference sequence). Here the CDR3 DNA reads TGTGCCAGTTCCTCTCTGCGGACCTATGGCTACACCTTC. Translation gives CASSSLRTYGYTF.

The genes are TRBV25-1 and TRBJ2-3, with 8 positions matching TRBD2. CDR1 and CDR2 from the germline V gene are MGHDK and SYGVNS. V lost 6 bases and J lost 3; bases outside the gene matches: 8. This CDR3 region has 15 residues. CDR3 residues: CASSAGLAWTDTQYF. CDR3 bases: TGTGCCAGCAGCGCAGGACTAGCATGGACAGATACGCAGTATTTT.

On this clonotype: This may arise from a read error, as a much more abundant clone is one base away. This chain connects TRBV12-3 or TRBV12-4 to TRBJ1-1; D not certain. This CDR3 has 14 residues. Trimming removed 1 base at V and 5 bases at J, with 11 bases between. This chain's CDR3 is CASSLVRNVTEAFF. CDR3 in DNA: TGTGCCAGCAGTTTAGTAAGGAATGTAACTGAAGCTTTCTTT.

Many counts were recorded for this clonotype. The V and J genes are TRBV10-3 and TRBJ2-3, with a tentative D call TRBD1 (5 bases). The length of the CDR3 is 13 residues. V was pared by 3 bases and J by 1 base, with 5 bases between. Germline CDR1 reads ENHRY; CDR2 reads SYGVKD. The CDR3 is CAISEQGTDTQYF. The CDR3, as DNA: TGTGCCATCAGTGAACAGGGCACAGATACGCAGTATTTT.

This clonotype was counted many times. The chain uses TRBV10-2 and TRBJ2-7; unclear D gene. V lost 4 bases, J lost 5 bases, and 18 bases lay in between. Germline values: CDR1 WSHSY, CDR2 SAAADI. The CDR3 totals 15 residues. The CDR3, as DNA: TGCGCCAGCAGTGGGCTGCGCTCCCCGAGCGACGAGCAGTACTTC. The encoded protein is CASSGLRSPSDEQYF.

This clonotype appeared many times. This chain connects TRBV5-1 to TRBJ1-2; D possibly corresponds to TRBD1 (5 bases). Trimming cost V 0 bases and J 2 bases, with 8 bases left between them. Germline-derived CDR1 and CDR2 are SGHRS and YFSETQ. The CDR3 has 14 residues. The CDR3 loop reads CASSLGRDNYGYTF. The CDR3 coding sequence is TGCGCCAGCAGCTTGGGTCGGGACAACTATGGCTACACCTTC.

J is TRBJ2-7 and V is TRBV6-1; D is undetermined. Trimming stripped 11 bases from V and 1 base from J, with 18 bases between. The CDR3 runs to 14 residues. The germline CDR1 and CDR2 sequences are MNHNS and SASEGT. CDR3 sequence (DNA): TGTGCCGTTATGTCTAGACGGAAATCCTACGAGCAGTACTTC. Its protein product is CAVMSRRKSYEQYF.

This clonotype was observed many times. The V call is TRBV24-1, the J call TRBJ2-1; TRBD2 matches 8 bases. The CDR3 runs 14 residues. Germline assignment: CDR1 KGHDR and CDR2 SFDVKD. The V segment lost 7 bases and the J segment 7 bases; nucleotides outside the gene matches: 8. Written as DNA, the CDR3 is TGTGCCACCAGCGGAGGACTAGCCTTAAATGAGCAGTTCTTC. As protein: CATSGGLALNEQFF.

There are many counts of this clonotype. The chain has TRBV5-1 and TRBJ2-7, with no clear D. The CDR3 is 13 amino acids. Germline V CDR1 and CDR2: SGHRS, YFSETQ. The germline V and J ends were trimmed by 4 bases and 3 bases, with 11 bases remaining between them. The CDR3 DNA follows: TGCGCCAGCAGCGAGAACCCCGGCTACGAGCAGTACTTC. Residues: CASSENPGYEQYF.

There are many counts of this clonotype. The gene calls are TRBV15 and TRBJ2-1; unclear D gene. CDR3 length equals 15 residues. Germline lookup yields CDR1 LNHNV and CDR2 YYDKDF (reference sequence). The V end lost 1 base, the J end lost 5 bases, and 12 bases lay between the germline ends. The CDR3 nucleotides are TGTGCCACCAGCAGAGGGCGGAGCTGGGACAATGAGCAGTTCTTC. This gives the protein CATSRGRSWDNEQFF.

This clonotype has at least ten counts. The chain combines TRBV7-9 with TRBJ2-1; TRBD2 matches 10 bases. The CDR3 consists of 15 residues. Germline V gene lookup returns CDR1 SEHNR and CDR2 FQNEAQ (reference sequence). Losses at the gene ends were 3 bases for V and 5 bases for J; bases not matched to a gene: 4. The CDR3 is CASSLELAGDNEQFF. CDR3 in DNA: TGTGCCAGCAGCTTGGAGCTAGCGGGGGACAATGAGCAGTTCTTC.

With respect to this clonotype: A much bigger clone sits one base away, suggesting this may be a read error. The CDR3 nucleotides read TGTGCCAGCAGCTTGTTAGAGAACACTGAAGCTTTCTTT. Residues: CASSLLENTEAFF. The chain uses TRBV7-9 and TRBJ1-1; D gene ambiguous. Per the germline V gene, CDR1 is SEHNR and CDR2 is FQNEAQ (reference sequence). The CDR3 is 13 residues long. Between the trimmed V and J ends, which lost 3 bases and 1 base, there was a span of 6 bases.

This chain links TRBV29-1 with TRBJ1-5; no definite D call. V was pared by 5 bases and J by 3 bases, with 11 bases between. Germline V lookup: CDR1 SQVTM, CDR2 ANQGSEA. The CDR3 runs 13 residues. The CDR3: CSVIAQSNQPQHF. For the CDR3, the DNA is TGCAGCGTTATTGCACAGTCCAATCAGCCCCAGCATTTT.

This clonotype was counted ten times or more. The gene calls are TRBV3-1 and TRBJ1-2; TRBD1 is a possible D gene (5 bases). V gave up 1 base and J gave up 12 bases, with 15 bases separating them. The V gene's germline CDR1 is LGHDT and CDR2 YNNKEL (reference sequence). The CDR3 has 13 amino acids. CDR3 in DNA: TGTGCCAGCAGCCAAGGTCAGGGCCTTAGTCACACCTTC. Translated: CASSQGQGLSHTF.

For this clonotype: The junction and the germline gene differ at one end; a read error may be behind it. The CDR3 DNA is TGCGCCATCAGTGGGGGTGAACGGGACAGCGACTATGGCTACACCTTC. Translating gives CAISGGERDSDYGYTF. The chain is built from TRBV10-3 and TRBJ1-2, with TRBD1 matching 7 bases. This CDR3 comprises 16 residues. Germline values: CDR1 ENHRY, CDR2 SYGVKD.

This clonotype has a count of ten or more. DNA of the CDR3: TGTGCCTGGAGTGTCACATCGGCACCCTATGGCTACACCTTC. This translates into CAWSVTSAPYGYTF. V is TRBV30 and J is TRBJ1-2; no clear D. The CDR3 is made up of 14 amino acids. Trimming stripped 0 bases from V and 4 bases from J, with 12 bases between. The germline CDR1 and CDR2 sequences are GTSNPN and SVGIG (reference sequence).

With respect to this clonotype: This may come from a read error, since a much larger clone is one base off. The CDR3: CASSYRWGQPRHF. DNA for the CDR3: TGTGCCAGCAGTTATAGGTGGGGACAGCCCCGGCATTTT. V is TRBV6-5 and J is TRBJ1-5, with TRBD1 matching over 7 bases. Germline CDR1 is MNHEY and CDR2 is SVGAGI. This CDR3 comprises 13 residues.

The chain is built from TRBV18 and TRBJ1-2; a weak D match, TRBD1 (5 bases). The CDR3 sequence is 14 residues long. CDR1 and CDR2 from the germline V gene are KGHSH and LQKENI. V lost 3 bases, J lost 4 bases, and 12 bases lay in between. CDR3 nucleotides: TGTGCCAGCTCACCTGGGGCGGAGATCTATGGCTACACCTTC. It specifies CASSPGAEIYGYTF.

This clonotype was detected many times. The rearrangement links TRBV7-2 to TRBJ2-3, with no clear D. Per the germline V gene, CDR1 is SGHTA and CDR2 is FQGNSA. The CDR3 has 13 residues. Trimming left V 8 bases short and J 3 bases short, with 12 bases between. The CDR3 is CASQRHGTDTQYF. The CDR3 DNA sequence: TGTGCCAGCCAGCGACACGGGACAGATACGCAGTATTTT.

The chain couples TRBV15 to TRBJ2-5; 12 bases fit TRBD2. The CDR3 runs 15 residues. Germline V CDR1 and CDR2: LNHNV, YYDKDF (reference sequence). Trimming cost V 4 bases and J 9 bases; bases outside gene matches: 9. The CDR3 protein is CATSKRTSGAEAQYF. The CDR3 coding sequence is TGTGCCACCAGCAAAAGGACTAGCGGGGCCGAGGCCCAGTACTTC. Combining the CDR3 with reference TRBV15 and TRBJ2-5 gives the whole variable domain DAMVIQNPRYQVTQFGKPVTLSCSQTLNHNVMYWYQQKSSQAPKLLFHYYDKDFNNEADTPDNFQSRRPNTSFCFLDIRSPGLGDTAMYLCATSKRTSGAEAQYFGPGTRLLVL.

About this clonotype itself: The conserved final phenylalanine or tryptophan is absent from the CDR3, which likely points to a read error. The V and J genes are TRBV28 and TRBJ1-2; 9 nucleotides match TRBD1. The V gene's germline CDR1 is MDHEN and CDR2 SYDVKM. The CDR3 is made up of 14 amino acids. Germline trimming cut 6 bases from V and 6 bases from J; bases unmatched to any gene: 8. The CDR3 loop is CASRSGQGSDGYTS. In DNA, the CDR3 is TGTGCCAGCAGATCGGGACAGGGAAGTGATGGCTACACCTCC.

This clonotype was observed a few times. V and J are TRBV30 and TRBJ1-6; D perhaps matches TRBD1 (5 bases). The CDR3 runs to 16 residues. V lost 1 base to trimming and J lost 10 bases, with 20 bases between them. The germline V gene has CDR1 GTSNPN and CDR2 SVGIG (reference sequence). CDR3 in DNA: TGTGCCTGGAGTGCAAAAGGCGGCACGGGGGGGTCACCCCTCCACTTT. It specifies CAWSAKGGTGGSPLHF.